The 9 T cell receptor beta chains below all came from one sample that was sequenced in a study of blood T cells in healthy people across ages. The use of a sample-barcoded 5' primer and a J-beta primer mix characterized a second PCR of about 7 to 12 cycles. TCRdb reprocessed the 5' RACE reads with MiXCR, giving one entry per CDR3 protein. The table lists 700,000 to 1,000,000 distinct CDR3 sequences, 44% of them singletons. Sequenced: blood. The origin of the receptors is a man aged 55 to 70 in good health.

The rearrangement joins TRBV7-2 to TRBJ2-1; 11 bases align to TRBD2. CDR1 is SGHTA and CDR2 is FQGNSA in the germline V gene. This CDR3 has 18 residues. V lost 5 bases to trimming and J lost 5 bases; unmatched junction nucleotides: 14. The CDR3 here is CASSPYGTSGYLDNEQFF. The CDR3, as DNA: TGTGCCAGCAGCCCGTACGGGACTAGCGGCTATCTTGACAATGAGCAGTTCTTC.

This clonotype was observed a few times. V and J are TRBV25-1 and TRBJ1-2; 10 bases map to TRBD1. The V gene's germline CDR1 is MGHDK and CDR2 SYGVNS. V gave up 5 bases and J gave up 7 bases; unmatched junction bases: 13. The CDR3 length is 16 residues. The CDR3 sequence is CASSTNPGQGTLGYTF. The CDR3 DNA sequence: TGTGCCAGCAGTACCAATCCGGGACAGGGGACCCTTGGCTACACCTTC.

The CDR3 nucleotides read TGCGCCAGCAGCGACGGGGCGCCTCTATTATTTGGCTACACCTTC. Residues: CASSDGAPLLFGYTF. The V and J genes are TRBV5-1 and TRBJ1-2; D may be TRBD1 (5 bases). The CDR3 is 15 amino acids. The germline V gene encodes CDR1 SGHRS and CDR2 YFSETQ. V was cut by 4 bases and J by 7 bases, with 20 bases left in between.

The chain's CDR3 is CSAIRGDTEAFF. The CDR3 DNA sequence: TGCAGTGCCATTAGAGGGGACACTGAAGCTTTCTTT. The chain couples TRBV20-1 to TRBJ1-1, with D possibly matching TRBD1 (5 bases). The CDR3 runs to 12 residues. The germline V and J ends were trimmed by 6 bases and 3 bases, with 11 bases remaining between them. Germline V CDR1 and CDR2: DFQATT, SNEGSKA (reference sequence).

This clonotype was seen once. V gene TRBV20-1 combines with J gene TRBJ1-2, with TRBD1 matching over 8 bases. J was trimmed by 2 bases and V by 0 bases; bases with no gene match: 5. The CDR3 runs 15 residues. CDR1 is DFQATT and CDR2 is SNEGSKA in the germline V gene (reference sequence). CDR3 loop: CSARDRDRRNYGYTF. As DNA, the CDR3 is TGCAGTGCTAGAGACCGGGACAGGAGGAACTATGGCTACACCTTC.

The rearrangement joins TRBV9 to TRBJ1-1; D call uncertain. Trimming shortened V by 0 bases and J by 7 bases, and 13 bases separated the two germline ends. The CDR3 extends over 14 amino acids. CDR1 and CDR2 (germline): SGDLS, YYNGEE. This CDR3 is CASSVGRIGSEAFF. CDR3 DNA sequence: TGTGCCAGCAGCGTAGGAAGGATCGGCAGTGAAGCTTTCTTT.

The genes are TRBV27 and TRBJ2-2; 8 nucleotides align to TRBD2. CDR1 MNHEY and CDR2 SMNVEV come from the germline V gene (reference sequence). This CDR3 comprises 14 residues. The trim removed 10 bases at V and 3 bases at J, leaving 7 bases unmatched. The CDR3 DNA reads as TGTGCCACCCTTGGCGGGGGGTACACCGGGGAGCTGTTTTTT. Translating gives CATLGGGYTGELFF.

The table lists this clonotype with many counts. The chain links TRBV12-3 or TRBV12-4 to TRBJ2-5; D is possibly TRBD1 (5 bases). Trimming stripped 7 bases from V and 3 bases from J, with 15 bases between. The CDR3 totals 14 residues. The CDR3 nucleotides read TGTGCCAGCACCCTGAGTCAGGGTAAAGAGACCCAGTACTTC. The encoded protein is CASTLSQGKETQYF.

The chain links TRBV6-2 or TRBV6-3 to TRBJ2-7; TRBD1 matches at 7 bases. Trimming at V came to 1 base and at J to 4 bases, leaving 1 base not matched to a gene. The CDR3 has 13 amino acids. Germline values: CDR1 MNHEY, CDR2 SVGEGT. The CDR3 nucleotides read TGTGCCAGCAGTTACTGGGACAGTTACGAGCAGTACTTC. Protein sequence: CASSYWDSYEQYF.